This T cell receptor beta chain was captured in a study of metastatic and nonmetastatic thyroid tumors. Study-wide context: It was across blood and tumor or nodule tissue from malignant and benign thyroid patients that repertoires were compared. Findings and caveats of the study: In both blood and tumor samples, TCR beta diversity was reported significantly higher for malignant than benign nodules.

TCRdb re-called the PCR reads through MiXCR. The sample includes approximately 35,000 clones, approximately 10% seen only once; the top ten take more than 15%. This clone has a count of ten or more. Its specificity is unknown. Patients underwent thyroid surgery, and none had received any treatment before it. Sample: blood. This receptor was obtained from a female donor with papillary thyroid cancer or a benign thyroid nodule (not recorded which). Some clones in this sample may be carry-over from other donors' samples.

CDR3 bases: TGTGCCAGCTTTGGGGGAACTGAAGCTTTCTTT. It encodes CASFGGTEAFF. The chain has TRBV6-2 or TRBV6-3 and TRBJ1-1; a possible D gene is TRBD1 (5 bases). V dropped 8 bases and J dropped 5 bases, with 9 bases sitting between them. Looked up from germline, CDR1 is MNHEY and CDR2 is SVGEGT. The CDR3 consists of 11 residues.